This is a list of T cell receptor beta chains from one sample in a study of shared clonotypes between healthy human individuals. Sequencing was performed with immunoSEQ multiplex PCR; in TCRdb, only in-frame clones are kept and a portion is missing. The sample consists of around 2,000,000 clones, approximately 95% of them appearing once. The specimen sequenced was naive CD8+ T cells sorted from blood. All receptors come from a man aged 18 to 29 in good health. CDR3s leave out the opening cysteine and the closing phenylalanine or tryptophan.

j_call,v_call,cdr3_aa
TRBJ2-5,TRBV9,ASSAPGQGSETQY
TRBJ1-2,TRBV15,ATSRDAARGVSGYT
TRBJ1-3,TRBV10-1,ASSHRDREPAFSGNTIY
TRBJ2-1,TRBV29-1,SVDGESSYNEQF
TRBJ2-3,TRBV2,ASIEPRTTDTQY
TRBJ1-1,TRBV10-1,ASSERRGWTEAF
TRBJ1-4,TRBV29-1,SVEDGGREDEKLF
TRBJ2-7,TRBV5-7,ASSLPGRLAEQY
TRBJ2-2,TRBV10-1,ASSDVGGADTGELF
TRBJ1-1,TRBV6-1,ASSEAPRQGKTEAF
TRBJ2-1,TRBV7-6,ASSFRLADYNEQF
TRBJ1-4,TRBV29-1,SVGGLPPNEKLF
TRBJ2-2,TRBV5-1,ASSLYPGGAGDTGELF
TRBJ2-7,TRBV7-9,ASSLVAGGAAYEQY
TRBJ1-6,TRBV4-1,ASSQGPHDNSPLH
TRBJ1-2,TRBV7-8,ASSLAPGVDYGYT
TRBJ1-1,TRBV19,ASSISGGPTEAF
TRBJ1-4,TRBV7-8,ASSPLETTNEKLF
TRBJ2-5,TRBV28,ASSSSGSETQY
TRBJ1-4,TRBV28,ASSLPGANEKLF
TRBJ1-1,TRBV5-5,ASSGAENTEAF
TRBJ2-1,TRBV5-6,ASSWGGRGYEQF
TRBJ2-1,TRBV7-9,ASSRSNNEQF
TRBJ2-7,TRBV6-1,ASSFPGNFSYEQY
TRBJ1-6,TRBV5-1,ASSFTPGTGGNSPLH
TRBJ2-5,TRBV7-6,ASSLGDRYQETQY
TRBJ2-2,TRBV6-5,ASYRDRNTGELF
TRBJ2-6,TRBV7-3,ASSPQGYGSGANVLT
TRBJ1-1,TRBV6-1,ASKLGPLNTEAF
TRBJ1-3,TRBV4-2,ASSPQEGRGSGNTIY
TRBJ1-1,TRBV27,ASSLLGGRVEAF
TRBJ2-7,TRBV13,ASSLPGRDEQY
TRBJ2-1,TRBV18,ASSPGGVNEQF
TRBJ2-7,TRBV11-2,ASSLGAVVEQY
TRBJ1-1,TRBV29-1,SVRTGRPEAF
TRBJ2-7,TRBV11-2,ASSSPWTGTAPYEQY
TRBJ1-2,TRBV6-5,ASSYSRQGANYGYT
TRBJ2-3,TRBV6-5,ASSSPWGGQEDTQY
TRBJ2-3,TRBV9,ASSVGGGAGTDTQY
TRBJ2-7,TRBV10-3,AIGTDAYEQY
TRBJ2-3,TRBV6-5,ASSYSGQGSDTQY
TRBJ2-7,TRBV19,ASSLDQTYEQY
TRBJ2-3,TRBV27,ASSFTRDTQY
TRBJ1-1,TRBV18,ASSPPSVVNTEAF
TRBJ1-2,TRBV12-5,ASGRGQGVHGYT
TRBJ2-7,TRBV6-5,ASRQGNEQY
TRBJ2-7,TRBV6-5,ASSYSDESYEQY
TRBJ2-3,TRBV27,ASKWVNTDTQY
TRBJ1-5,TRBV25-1,ASSGGTGRNQPQH
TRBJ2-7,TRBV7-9,ASSERDSYEQY
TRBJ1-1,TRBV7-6,ASSFGGLGEAF
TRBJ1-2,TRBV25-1,ASSEYQIPPRDGYT
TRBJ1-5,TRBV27,ASSLSSFNQPQH
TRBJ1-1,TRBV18,ASSPWTDNTEAF
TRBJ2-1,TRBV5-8,ASSVGLGGWNEQF
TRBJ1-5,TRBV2,ASSPGQGLQPQH
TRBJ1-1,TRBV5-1,ASSNTGSEAF
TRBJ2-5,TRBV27,ASSSSAEGAETQY